This TCR beta chain was documented in a study of cytomegalovirus exposure and HLA in healthy donors. Study findings and constraints: With later analysis, a missense DCLRE1C variant became linked to TCR beta V- and J-gene trimming.

The PCR had 60 Vbeta and 13 Jbeta primers. Only in-frame clones appear in the TCRdb table, and some are missing; sequencing was by immunoSEQ multiplex PCR. Seen here are about 140,000 clones, approximately 71% observed once, and the top ten hold about 9.4%. This clone has only a few counts. What it binds is unknown. CDR1 is ENHRY, CDR2 SYGVKD, per germline. The CDR3 covers 14 residues. V shed 4 bases and J 3 bases; nucleotides not matched to a gene: 3. What was sequenced was PBMCs. J is TRBJ2-7 and V is TRBV10-3; 10 bases fit TRBD2. This TCR was recovered from a man aged 25-40 years in good health and CMV-seropositive. CDR3 in amino acids: CAISAVAGGYEQYF. CDR3 DNA: TGTGCCATCAGTGCGGTAGCGGGAGGCTACGAGCAGTACTTC.